The clone carrying this T cell receptor (beta chain) was counted at least ten times. The sample belongs to a study of low-dose radiotherapy and immunotherapy resistance in tumors. Study at large: Each patient was administered nivolumab intravenously at 240 mg, which was a flat dose, every two weeks, along with intravenous ipilimumab at 1 mg/kg every six weeks. Patients were on oral aspirin 300 mg taken daily for four cycles from cycle 1 day 1.

The CDR3 length is 15 residues. Germline assignment: CDR1 SNHLY and CDR2 FYNNEI. The V gene lost 4 bases and the J gene lost 0 bases, with 10 bases spanning the gap. cDNA synthesis used a TRAV/TRBV-specific primer set for both chains. A constant-region primer paired with the V-primer adapter amplified TCRs over about 20 PCR cycles. After the mRNA was isolated, it was amplified using in vitro transcription. TCRdb reprocessed the reads with MiXCR, giving one entry per CDR3 protein. Of tens of thousands of distinct CDR3 sequences detected, under 10% appear once; the ten largest clones hold under 1.1%. Specified time point: before trial treatment.

The origin of this receptor is a male donor with prostate cancer. The sequencing here drew on PBMCs, taken before treatment. The rearrangement links TRBV2 to TRBJ1-5, with D possibly matching TRBD1 (5 bases). The CDR3, as DNA: TGTGCCAGCAGTGTGACAGAGAATAGCAATCAGCCCCAGCATTTT. Translated: CASSVTENSNQPQHF.